This T cell receptor beta chain was captured by sequencing in a study of T-cell reconstitution after alpha-beta-depleted transplantation in children. CDR3 length equals 15 residues. Germline V gene lookup returns CDR1 LGHDT and CDR2 YNNKEL (reference sequence). V dropped 1 base and J dropped 3 bases, with 13 bases sitting between them. For TCRbeta, the library was prepared with unique molecular identifiers. MiXCR, applied by TCRdb to the PCR reads, yields one record per CDR3 protein. The sample records approximately 640,000 distinct CDR3 sequences, 16% being singletons. V and J are TRBV3-1 and TRBJ2-7, with a tentative D call TRBD1 (5 bases). The receptor comes from a human donor who donated a stem cell graft to a child with acute myeloid leukemia. The sequenced sample was PBMCs from the stem cell graft donor, obtained from the stem cell graft. CDR3 DNA sequence: TGTGCCAGCAGCCAAGGGATGGACACCGGCTACGAGCAGTACGTC. Translated: CASSQGMDTGYEQYV.